This T cell receptor beta chain derives from a study of OX40 agonist ivuxolimab in advanced cancers. For the study at large: Patients with prior anti-PD-1, anti-PD-L1 or anti-CTLA-4 therapy were eligible; 40% had some. General study results and limits: People who partly responded at 0.1-3.0 mg/kg had some of the least clonal expansion seen. Normalized T-cell clonal expansion was also low in some nonresponders.

The protocol was immunoSEQ multiplex PCR, while the TCRdb copy is restricted to in-frame clones and leaves out a portion. The profile covers 90,000 to 100,000 clones, with 75% to 90% appearing a single time and around 0.8% taken by the ten largest. The ends were cut back, 1 base at V and 6 bases at J, with 11 bases in the middle. The CDR3 contains 14 residues. CDR1 and CDR2 (germline): SGHRS, YFSETQ. As concerns this clone: Antigen: not known.

The input for sequencing was CD4+ or CD8+ T cells sorted from blood, taken in a trial of the OX40 agonist ivuxolimab. This sequence joins TRBV5-1 and TRBJ2-1; tentatively, D is TRBD1 (6 bases). This receptor was taken from an adult with an advanced solid tumor such as melanoma, head and neck, liver or kidney cancer. CDR3 nucleotides: TGCGCCAGCAGCTTGCAGGGGACGGGCAATGAGCAGTTCTTC. Translated, it gives CASSLQGTGNEQFF. Supplemented by reference TRBV5-1 and TRBJ2-1, the full variable domain reads KAGVTQTPRYLIKTRGQQVTLSCSPISGHRSVSWYQQTPGQGLQFLFEYFSETQRNKGNFPGRFSGRQFSNSRSEMNVSTLELGDSALYLCASSLQGTGNEQFFGPGTRLTVL.